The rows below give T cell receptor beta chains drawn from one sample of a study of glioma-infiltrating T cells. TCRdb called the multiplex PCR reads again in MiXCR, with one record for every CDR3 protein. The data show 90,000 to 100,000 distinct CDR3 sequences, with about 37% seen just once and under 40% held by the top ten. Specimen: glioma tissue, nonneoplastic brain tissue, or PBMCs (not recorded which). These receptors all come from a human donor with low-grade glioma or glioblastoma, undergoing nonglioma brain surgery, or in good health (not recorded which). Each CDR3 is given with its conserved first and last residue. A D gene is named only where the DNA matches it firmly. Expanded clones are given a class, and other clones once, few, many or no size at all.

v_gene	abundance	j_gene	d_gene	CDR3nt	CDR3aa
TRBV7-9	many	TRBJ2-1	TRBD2	TGTGCCAGCAGCGCACCATTGGGGACTAGCGGGGATTTAGGTGAGCAGTTCTTC	CASSAPLGTSGDLGEQFF
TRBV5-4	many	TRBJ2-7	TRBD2	TGTGCCAGCAGCTTTGACGGGGGGACTAGTGGCGGGCAGTACTTC	CASSFDGGTSGGQYF
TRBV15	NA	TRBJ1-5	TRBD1	TGTGCCACCAGCAGAGATATAGGGGGCTCTCAGCCCCAGCATTTT	CATSRDIGGSQPQHF
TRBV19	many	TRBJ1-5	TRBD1	TGTGCCAGTAGTCCCATACAGGGGATACATAGCAATCAGCCCCAGCATTTT	CASSPIQGIHSNQPQHF
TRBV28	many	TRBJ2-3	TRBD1	TGTGCCACCATACAGGGGAGTGGTACGCAGTATTTT	CATIQGSGTQYF
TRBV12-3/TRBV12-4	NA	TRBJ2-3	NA	TGTGCCAGCCAGGTCGAGCATACCGATACGCAGTATTTT	CASQVEHTDTQYF
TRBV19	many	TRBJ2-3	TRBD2	TGTGCCAGTAGTCAGGACGGGAGGTTGGGGGCAGATACGCAGTATTTT	CASSQDGRLGADTQYF
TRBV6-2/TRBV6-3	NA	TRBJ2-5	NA	TGTGCCAGCAGCCAAACCACAGTACAAGAGACCAAGTACTTC	CASSQTTVQETKYF
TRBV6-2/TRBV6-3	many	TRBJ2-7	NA	TGTGCCAGCAGTACTACACTACAGGGTTCCTACGAGCAGTACTTC	CASSTTLQGSYEQYF
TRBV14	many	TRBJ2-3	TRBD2	TGTGCCAGCAGCCCGCACGGGGGGACCAGCACAGATACGCAGTATTTT	CASSPHGGTSTDTQYF
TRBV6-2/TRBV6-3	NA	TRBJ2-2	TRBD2	TGTGCCAGCAGTGGACTAGCGGCCACCGGGGAGCTGTTTTTT	CASSGLAATGELFF
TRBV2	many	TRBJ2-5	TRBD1	TGTGCCAGCAGCGGGACAGGGTGGACCCAGTACTTC	CASSGTGWTQYF
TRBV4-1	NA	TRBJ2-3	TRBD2	TGCGCCAGCAGCTGGGCCTGGCTAGCGGGATTATACACAGATACGCAGTATTTT	CASSWAWLAGLYTDTQYF
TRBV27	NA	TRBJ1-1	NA	TGTGCCAGCATATTAAACCGGCAGAACACTGAAGCTTTCTTT	CASILNRQNTEAFF
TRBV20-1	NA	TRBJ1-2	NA	TGCAGTGCTAGACACAGGTGTGGCTACACCTTC	CSARHRCGYTF
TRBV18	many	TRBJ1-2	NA	TGTGCCAGCTCAGGGGATAACTATGGCTACACCTTC	CASSGDNYGYTF
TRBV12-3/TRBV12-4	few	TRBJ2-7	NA	TGTGCCAGCACTTTTAGTGGACGGCCCTCCTACGAGCAGTACTTC	CASTFSGRPSYEQYF
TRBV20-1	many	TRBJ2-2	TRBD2	TGCAGTGCCAACAGGAGGGCGGGGGGGCGGAACACCGGGGAGCTGTTTTTT	CSANRRAGGRNTGELFF
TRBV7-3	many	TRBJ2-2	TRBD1	TGTGCCAGCAGCCCTCCCGGGGGCAGGGGGCATATCGGGGAGCTGTTTTTT	CASSPPGGRGHIGELFF
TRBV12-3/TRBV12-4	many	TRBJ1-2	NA	TGTGCCAGCTCAATATCCATCGCGGAACCGTTCTATGGCTACACCTTC	CASSISIAEPFYGYTF
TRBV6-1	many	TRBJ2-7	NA	TGTGCCAGCACGGGAGGAGGACAGTGGTCCTACGAGCAGTACTTC	CASTGGGQWSYEQYF
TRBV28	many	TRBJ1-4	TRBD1	TGTGCCAGCAGACCACCGACAGGGCCAACTAATGAAAAACTGTTTTTT	CASRPPTGPTNEKLFF
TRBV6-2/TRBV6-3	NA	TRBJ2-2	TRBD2	TGTGCCATCAAGGGACTAGCGGGGCAAGCCGGGGAGCAGTTTTTT	CAIKGLAGQAGEQFF
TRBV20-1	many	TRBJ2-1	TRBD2	TGCAGTGCTCCGAGTAGCGGGGGGGCCTACAATGAGCAGTTCTTC	CSAPSSGGAYNEQFF
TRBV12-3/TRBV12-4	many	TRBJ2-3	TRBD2	TGTGCCAGCAGCTCCACGATTAGCGGGAGCAGGTCAGATACGCAGTATTTT	CASSSTISGSRSDTQYF
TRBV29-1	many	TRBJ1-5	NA	TGCAGCGTTCAAAACCGGACCCCCAATCAGCCCCAGCATTTT	CSVQNRTPNQPQHF
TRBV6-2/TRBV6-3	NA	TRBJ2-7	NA	TGTGCCATCAGACTCTCTGGGTCCTACGAGCAGTACTTC	CAIRLSGSYEQYF
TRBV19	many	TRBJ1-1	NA	TGTGCCAGTAGTATAGGTCGGGAGATGACTGAAGCTTTCTTT	CASSIGREMTEAFF
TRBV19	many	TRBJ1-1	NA	TGTGCCAGTCGTAGGAACACTGAAGCTTTCTTT	CASRRNTEAFF
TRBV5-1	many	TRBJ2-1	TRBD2	TGCGCCAGCAGCAGGACTAGCGGGGGGGCGGGTGAGCAGTTCTTC	CASSRTSGGAGEQFF
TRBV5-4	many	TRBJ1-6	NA	TGTGCCAGCAGCATTGGTAGAGATTCACCCCTCCACTTT	CASSIGRDSPLHF
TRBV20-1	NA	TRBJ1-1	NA	TGCAGTGCTGCCAGGGAGGCGATCACTGGAGCTTTCTTT	CSAAREAITGAFF
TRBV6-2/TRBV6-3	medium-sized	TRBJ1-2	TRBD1	TGTGCCAGCGACGGGACAGGGGACCGTTATGGCTACACCTTC	CASDGTGDRYGYTF
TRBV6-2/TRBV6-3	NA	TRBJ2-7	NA	TGTGCCAGCAGTTACCGGCTGGTGGGAGGGGGGAATGAGCAGTACTTC	CASSYRLVGGGNEQYF
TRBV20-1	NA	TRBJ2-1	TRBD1	TGCAGCGCTAGTTCCCGGGACAGGGGGTTCTTTGAGCAGTTCTTC	CSASSRDRGFFEQFF
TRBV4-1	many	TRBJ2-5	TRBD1	TGCGCCAGCAGCCCCCGGGACAGGAGCCAAGAGACCCAGTACTTC	CASSPRDRSQETQYF
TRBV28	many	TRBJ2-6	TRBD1	TGTGCCAGCAGTGGGACAGGGGCCGGGGCCAACGTCCTGACTTTC	CASSGTGAGANVLTF
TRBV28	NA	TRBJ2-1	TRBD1	TGTGCCAGCAGTGGGGACAGGGATGAGCAGTTCTTC	CASSGDRDEQFF
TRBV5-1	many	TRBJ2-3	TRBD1	TGCGCCAGCAGCCATGGACAGGCATTTTCAGATACGCAGTATTTT	CASSHGQAFSDTQYF
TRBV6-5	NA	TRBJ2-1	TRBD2	TGTGCCAGCAGTTACTCTTCTAGCGGGAGCTCCTACAATGAGCAGTTCTTC	CASSYSSSGSSYNEQFF
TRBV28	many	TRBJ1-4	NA	TGTGCCAGCAGCTTTAGTGTCGTAACTAATGAAAAACTGTTTTTT	CASSFSVVTNEKLFF
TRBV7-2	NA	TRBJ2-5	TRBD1	TGTGCCAGCAGCCCAACTGGGACAGGTGAGAAAGAGACCCAGTACTTC	CASSPTGTGEKETQYF
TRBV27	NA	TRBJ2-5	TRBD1	TGTGCCAGCATTCCCGTGACAGGGTTTAAGACTCAGTACTTC	CASIPVTGFKTQYF
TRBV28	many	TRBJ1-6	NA	TGTGCCAGCAAAAAGGTCGGACAGAATAATTCACCCCTCCACTTT	CASKKVGQNNSPLHF
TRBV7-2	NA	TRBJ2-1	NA	TGTGCCAGCATCGGCTTCGGGGGAACCTATGAGCAGTTCTTC	CASIGFGGTYEQFF
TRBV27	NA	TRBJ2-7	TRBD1	TGTGCCAGCAGTTCAGGACAGGGGGCCGGCGAGCAGTACTTC	CASSSGQGAGEQYF
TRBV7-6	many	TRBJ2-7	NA	TGTGCCAGCAGCTTTAACGGTCAGTCCTACGAGCAGTACTTC	CASSFNGQSYEQYF